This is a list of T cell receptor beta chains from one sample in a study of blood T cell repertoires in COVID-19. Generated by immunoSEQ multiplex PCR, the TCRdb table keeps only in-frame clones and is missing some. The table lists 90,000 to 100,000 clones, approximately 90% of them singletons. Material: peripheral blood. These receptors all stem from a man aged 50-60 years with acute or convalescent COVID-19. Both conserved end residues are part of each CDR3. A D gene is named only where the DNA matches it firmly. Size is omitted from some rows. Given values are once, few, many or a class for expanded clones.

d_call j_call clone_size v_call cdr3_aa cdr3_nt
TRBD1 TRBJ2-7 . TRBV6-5 CASSTGGSYEQYF TGTGCCAGCAGTACAGGGGGCTCCTACGAGCAGTACTTC
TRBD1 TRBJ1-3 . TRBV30 CAWRDTGGLYTIYF TGTGCCTGGAGAGACACAGGGGGCCTTTACACCATATATTTT
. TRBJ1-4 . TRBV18 CASSPPNRAEKLFF TGTGCCAGCTCACCACCGAACAGGGCGGAAAAACTGTTTTTT
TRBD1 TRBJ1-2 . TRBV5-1 CASSLVVQGADGYTF TGCGCCAGCAGCTTGGTGGTACAGGGGGCCGATGGCTACACCTTC
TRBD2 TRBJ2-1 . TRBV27 CASRQGLAGGLYNEQFF TGTGCCAGCAGGCAGGGACTAGCGGGAGGCCTCTACAATGAGCAGTTCTTC
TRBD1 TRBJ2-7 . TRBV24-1 CATSDSSRQGRFYEQYF TGTGCCACCAGTGATTCTAGCAGACAGGGCCGATTCTACGAGCAGTACTTC
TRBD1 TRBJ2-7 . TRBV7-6 CASSLEWDRGREQYF TGTGCCAGCAGCTTAGAATGGGACAGGGGGCGCGAGCAGTACTTC
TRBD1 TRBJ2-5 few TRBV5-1 CASGGTGIQETQYF TGCGCCAGCGGAGGGACAGGGATTCAAGAGACCCAGTACTTC
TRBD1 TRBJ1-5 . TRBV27 CASSHRGVNQPQHF TGTGCCAGCAGTCACAGGGGGGTCAATCAGCCCCAGCATTTT
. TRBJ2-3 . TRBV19 CASTLSPLAGSTDTQYF TGTGCCAGTACCCTTTCCCCTTTAGCAGGGAGCACAGATACGCAGTATTTT
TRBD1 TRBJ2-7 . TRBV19 CASSIGTGFGEQYF TGTGCCAGTAGTATCGGGACAGGGTTCGGCGAGCAGTACTTC
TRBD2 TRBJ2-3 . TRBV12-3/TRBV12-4 CASSREGRDTQYF TGTGCCAGCAGTAGGGAGGGCCGGGATACGCAGTATTTT
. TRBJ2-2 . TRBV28 CASSPSSGAGELFF TGTGCCAGCAGCCCTTCCTCCGGGGCCGGGGAGCTGTTTTTT
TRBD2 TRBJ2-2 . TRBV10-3 CAIGPLAGAGELFF TGTGCCATCGGGCCTCTAGCGGGAGCCGGGGAGCTGTTTTTT
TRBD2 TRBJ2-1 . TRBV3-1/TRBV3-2 CASSRGLADINEQFF TGTGCCAGCTCTAGGGGACTAGCGGATATAAATGAGCAGTTCTTC
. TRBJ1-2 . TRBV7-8 CASTQNPNYGYTF TGTGCCAGCACTCAGAACCCCAACTATGGCTACACCTTC
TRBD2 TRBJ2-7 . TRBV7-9 CASSSGLAGREQYF TGTGCCAGCAGCTCGGGACTAGCGGGGAGAGAGCAGTACTTC
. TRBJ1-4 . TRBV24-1 CATSDSAEGATNEKLFF TGTGCCACCAGTGATTCCGCGGAGGGTGCAACTAATGAAAAACTGTTTTTT
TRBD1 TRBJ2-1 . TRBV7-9 CASSFLQGARPYNEQFF TGTGCCAGCAGCTTTCTACAGGGGGCCAGGCCGTACAATGAGCAGTTCTTC
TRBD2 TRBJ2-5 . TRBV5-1 CASSLGGGRETQYF TGCGCCAGCAGCTTGGGCGGGGGGAGAGAGACCCAGTACTTC
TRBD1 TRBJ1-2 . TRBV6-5 CASRTGGHYGYTF TGTGCCAGCAGAACAGGGGGCCACTATGGCTACACCTTC
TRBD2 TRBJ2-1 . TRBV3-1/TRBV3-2 CASSPRGPGASGSSDEQFF TGTGCCAGCAGCCCCAGGGGCCCCGGGGCTAGCGGGAGCTCGGATGAGCAGTTCTTC
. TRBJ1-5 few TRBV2 CASSETATNQPQHF TGTGCCAGCAGTGAGACAGCCACCAATCAGCCCCAGCATTTT
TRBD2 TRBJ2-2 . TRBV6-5 CASSRREAGELFF TGTGCCAGCAGCCGGCGGGAGGCCGGGGAGCTGTTTTTT
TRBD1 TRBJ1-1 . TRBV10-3 CAISLTGPKQNTEAFF TGTGCCATCAGTCTGACAGGGCCGAAACAGAACACTGAAGCTTTCTTT
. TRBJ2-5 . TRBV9 CASGAGLQETQYF TGTGCCAGCGGGGCAGGCCTTCAAGAGACCCAGTACTTC
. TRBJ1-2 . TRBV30 CAWSVRGYEDGYTF TGTGCCTGGAGTGTTCGGGGGTACGAGGATGGCTACACCTTC
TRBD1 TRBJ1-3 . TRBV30 CASRDSSGNTIYF TGTGCCTCACGGGACAGCTCTGGAAACACCATATATTTT
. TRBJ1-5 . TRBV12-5 CASGPPQGVPQPQHF TGTGCTAGTGGCCCGCCACAGGGAGTCCCTCAGCCCCAGCATTTT
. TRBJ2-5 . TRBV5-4 CASSLGGVGQETQYF TGTGCCAGCAGCTTAGGCGGAGTCGGTCAAGAGACCCAGTACTTC
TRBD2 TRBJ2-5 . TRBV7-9 CASSPWGVGVAGQETQYF TGTGCCAGCAGCCCCTGGGGTGTTGGGGTAGCGGGACAAGAGACCCAGTACTTC
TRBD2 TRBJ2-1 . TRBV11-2 CASSFRDYVNEQFF TGTGCCAGCAGCTTCCGGGACTACGTCAATGAGCAGTTCTTC
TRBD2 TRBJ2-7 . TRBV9 CASSAGTSGGLTYEQYF TGTGCCAGCAGCGCCGGGACTAGCGGGGGATTGACCTACGAGCAGTACTTC
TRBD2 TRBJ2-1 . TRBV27 CASRLGLAGSDEQFF TGTGCCAGCAGACTGGGACTAGCGGGATCCGATGAGCAGTTCTTC
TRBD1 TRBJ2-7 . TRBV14 CASSQGQGAFDEQYF TGTGCCAGCAGCCAAGGACAGGGGGCGTTCGACGAGCAGTACTTC
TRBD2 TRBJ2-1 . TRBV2 CASSEAGLLYNEQFF TGTGCCAGCAGTGAAGCGGGACTACTTTACAATGAGCAGTTCTTC
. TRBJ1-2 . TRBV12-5 CASAKDSNYGYTF TGTGCTAGTGCCAAGGACAGCAACTATGGCTACACCTTC
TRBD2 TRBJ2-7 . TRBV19 CASSVGTSAYEQYF TGTGCCAGTAGTGTCGGGACTAGCGCCTACGAGCAGTACTTC
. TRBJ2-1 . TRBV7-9 CASSLLDNHNEQFF TGTGCCAGCAGCTTACTGGACAACCACAATGAGCAGTTCTTC
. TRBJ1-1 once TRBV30 CAWSLDRNINTEAFF TGTGCCTGGAGTCTGGACAGAAACATTAACACTGAAGCTTTCTTT
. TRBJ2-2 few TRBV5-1 CASRRTWNTGELFF TGCGCCAGCAGAAGGACTTGGAACACCGGGGAGCTGTTTTTT
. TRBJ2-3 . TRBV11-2 CASSRDSDTQYF TGTGCCAGCAGCCGGGATTCAGATACGCAGTATTTT
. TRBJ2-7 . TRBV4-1 CASSQDPGTYEQYF TGCGCCAGCAGCCAAGACCCAGGAACCTACGAGCAGTACTTC
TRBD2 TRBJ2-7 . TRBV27 CATRAGAFSEQYF TGTGCCACCCGAGCGGGAGCCTTTTCCGAGCAGTACTTC
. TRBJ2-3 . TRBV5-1 CASSPRGASTDTQYF TGCGCCAGCAGCCCTCGTGGAGCCAGCACAGATACGCAGTATTTT
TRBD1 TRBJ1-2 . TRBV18 CASSRETGDYGYTF TGTGCCAGCTCACGAGAGACAGGGGACTATGGCTACACCTTC
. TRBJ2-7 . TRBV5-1 CASSLAGTTSSYEQYF TGCGCCAGCAGCTTGGCCGGGACAACAAGCTCCTACGAGCAGTACTTC
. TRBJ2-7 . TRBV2 CASIREQTLIYEQYF TGTGCCAGCATCAGGGAACAAACCCTTATCTACGAGCAGTACTTC
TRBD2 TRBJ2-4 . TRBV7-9 CASSSPLAGDPKNIQYF TGTGCCAGCAGCTCGCCGCTAGCGGGAGATCCCAAAAACATTCAGTACTTC